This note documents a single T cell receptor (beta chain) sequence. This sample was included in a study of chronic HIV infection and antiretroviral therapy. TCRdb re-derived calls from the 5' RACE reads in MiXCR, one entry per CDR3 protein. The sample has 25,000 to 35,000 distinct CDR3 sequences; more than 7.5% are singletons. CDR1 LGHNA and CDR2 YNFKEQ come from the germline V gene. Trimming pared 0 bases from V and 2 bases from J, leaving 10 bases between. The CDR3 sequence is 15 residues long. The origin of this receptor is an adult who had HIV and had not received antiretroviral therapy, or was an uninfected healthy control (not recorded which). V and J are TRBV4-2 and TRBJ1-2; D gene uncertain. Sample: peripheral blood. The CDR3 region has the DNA TGTGCCAGCAGCCAAGAGAAAGACCTAAACTATGGCTACACCTTC. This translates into CASSQEKDLNYGYTF.